Detailed here is one T cell receptor beta chain. The sample originates from a study of blood T cell repertoires in COVID-19. The overall study: PBMCs, B-cell-depleted T cells, or T cells were the source of the cDNA or gDNA that made up the material.

Original analysis: Amplification of reference gene primers provided the estimated nucleated cell counts. Assay used: immunoSEQ multiplex PCR; TCRdb lists only in-frame clones, some missing. From that table come the V and J calls and clone size; the DNA was used to work out D and trimming. The sample shows about 26,000 clones, roughly 70% of them seen only once. Looked up from germline, CDR1 is SGHAT and CDR2 is FQNNGV. V lost 1 base, J lost 5 bases, and 6 bases stayed unmatched. The CDR3 is 15 amino acids. The chain combines TRBV11-2 with TRBJ2-5; 8 bases match TRBD1. Input material: peripheral blood. The origin of this receptor is a man between 60 and 70 years old with active or convalescent COVID-19. CDR3 amino acids: CASSLGAGGEETQYF. For the CDR3, the DNA is TGTGCCAGCAGCTTAGGCGCAGGGGGCGAGGAGACCCAGTACTTC.